Below are 13 T cell receptor beta chains sequenced from a single sample in a study of monozygotic twins with inflammatory bowel disease (dated by TCRdb to about 2019). Library construction relied on 5' RACE. Sequencing used an Illumina HiSeq 2500. Following TCRdb reprocessing, every CDR3 protein sequence forms one entry, and DNA is not provided. The sample table on file contains 95,000 to 110,000 distinct CDR3 sequences. The ten largest clones capture approximately 2% of the sample. The material sequenced was blood. Every receptor here comes from a human donor with ulcerative colitis or Crohn's disease, or a healthy co-twin of an affected twin (not recorded which).

V usage is TRBV7-6 and J usage is TRBJ2-1; with no DNA, the TCRdb D assignment of TRBD1 cannot be verified. The length of the CDR3 is 14 residues. Germline V lookup: CDR1 SGHVS, CDR2 FNYEAQ. The CDR3 protein is CASSLGQVPNEQFF.

The V call is TRBV7-2, the J call TRBJ2-2. CDR1 SGHTA and CDR2 FQGNSA come from the germline V gene. The CDR3 length is 13 residues. Here the CDR3 reads CASSPRLTGELFF.

V usage is TRBV19 and J usage is TRBJ1-5. Germline V gene sequence: CDR1 LNHDA, CDR2 SQIVND (reference sequence). CDR3 length: 15 amino acids. This CDR3 is CASSGVRHINQPQHF.

The V call is TRBV5-6, the J call TRBJ2-2; TCRdb names TRBD2, which stays unverified in the absence of DNA. The CDR3 contains 15 residues. CDR1 is SGHDT, CDR2 YYEEEE, per germline. CDR3: CASSPLAGETGELFF.

V gene TRBV7-2 combines with J gene TRBJ2-7. Germline V gives CDR1 SGHTA, CDR2 FQGNSA. The CDR3 has 12 residues. CDR3 in amino acids: CASRPDSYEQYF.

This chain links TRBV20-1 with TRBJ2-2; TCRdb returns TRBD2, unconfirmable since there is no DNA. The germline V gene encodes CDR1 DFQATT and CDR2 SNEGSKA (reference sequence). The CDR3 loop spans 16 amino acids. CDR3 residues: CSAPRGGRAHAGELLF.

V is TRBV24-1 and J is TRBJ2-1; the TRBD2 assignment by TCRdb is unverifiable without DNA. The germline CDR1 and CDR2 sequences are KGHDR and SFDVKD. This CDR3 is built from 14 residues. The CDR3 loop reads CATTAGPTGNEQFF.

This rearrangement joins TRBV5-6 to TRBJ1-5; TCRdb's D call of TRBD1 is untestable without DNA. This CDR3 spans 14 amino acids. Germline values: CDR1 SGHDT, CDR2 YYEEEE. CDR3 in amino acids: CASSLVSGGQPQHF.

This chain uses TRBV7-2 with TRBJ2-6; TCRdb calls TRBD1, which cannot be checked without DNA. Germline V CDR1 and CDR2: SGHTA, FQGNSA. The CDR3 runs to 15 residues. The CDR3 here is CASSNGQIGANVLTF.

The chain is built from TRBV29-1 and TRBJ1-1; as DNA is missing, the TRBD1 call by TCRdb cannot be tested. The CDR3 totals 13 residues. Germline values: CDR1 SQVTM, CDR2 ANQGSEA. This chain's CDR3 is CSVEPRGSTEAFF.

The chain joins TRBV18 to TRBJ1-6; the D call of TRBD1 rests on TCRdb alone, since no DNA is present to check it. Germline lookup yields CDR1 KGHSH and CDR2 LQKENI. The CDR3 length is 18 residues. CDR3 amino acids: CASSPVRTPGAENSPLHF.

The V and J genes are TRBV15 and TRBJ2-5. This CDR3 contains 14 residues. CDR1 and CDR2 from the germline V gene are LNHNV and YYDKDF (reference sequence). The CDR3: CATSSGRIQETQYF.

V gene TRBV4-2 combines with J gene TRBJ2-1; TCRdb names TRBD2, which stays unverified in the absence of DNA. This CDR3 is built from 16 residues. Germline CDR1 reads LGHNA; CDR2 reads YNFKEQ. The CDR3 reads CASSRMTSGAYNEQFF.